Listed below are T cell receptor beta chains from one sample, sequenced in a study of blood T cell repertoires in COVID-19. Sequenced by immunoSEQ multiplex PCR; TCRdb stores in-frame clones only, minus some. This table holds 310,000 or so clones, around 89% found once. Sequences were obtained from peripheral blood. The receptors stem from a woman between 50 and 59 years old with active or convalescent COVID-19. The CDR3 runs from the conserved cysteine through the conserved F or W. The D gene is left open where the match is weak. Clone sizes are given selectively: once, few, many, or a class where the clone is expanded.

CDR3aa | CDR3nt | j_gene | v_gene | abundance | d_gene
CSARLAETYEQYF | TGCAGTGCGCGACTAGCGGAAACCTACGAGCAGTACTTC | TRBJ2-7 | TRBV29-1 | NA | TRBD2
CASSFMTSGRSNEQFF | TGTGCCAGCAGCTTCATGACTAGCGGGAGGTCCAATGAGCAGTTCTTC | TRBJ2-1 | TRBV7-3 | NA | TRBD2
CASSLGQGLTEAFF | TGTGCCAGCAGCTTAGGACAGGGACTTACTGAAGCTTTCTTT | TRBJ1-1 | TRBV7-9 | NA | TRBD1
CASSPRPAGQGAPNEKLFF | TGTGCCAGCTCACCAAGGCCGGCAGGACAGGGGGCGCCTAATGAAAAACTGTTTTTT | TRBJ1-4 | TRBV18 | once | TRBD1
CASSSDRAEQYF | TGTGCCAGCAGCTCGGACAGGGCCGAGCAGTACTTC | TRBJ2-7 | TRBV11-3 | NA | TRBD1
CASSDKLPIYGYTF | TGTGCCAGCAGTGACAAACTGCCCATCTATGGCTACACCTTC | TRBJ1-2 | TRBV2 | NA | NA
CASSDRVGDQPQHF | TGCGCCAGCAGCGACAGGGTAGGGGATCAGCCCCAGCATTTT | TRBJ1-5 | TRBV10-2 | few | TRBD1
CASSNVGGAGTEAFF | TGTGCCAGCAGTAACGTCGGAGGGGCAGGCACTGAAGCTTTCTTT | TRBJ1-1 | TRBV3-1/TRBV3-2 | NA | NA
CASSQDTGGASPLHF | TGTGCCAGCAGCCAAGATACAGGGGGTGCTTCACCCCTCCACTTT | TRBJ1-6 | TRBV4-2 | NA | TRBD1
CASSTVTSGRIEQFF | TGTGCCAGTAGTACAGTAACTAGCGGGAGGATTGAGCAGTTCTTC | TRBJ2-1 | TRBV19 | NA | TRBD2
CARTTGDGNTEAFF | TGTGCCAGGACTACAGGGGATGGGAACACTGAAGCTTTCTTT | TRBJ1-1 | TRBV19 | NA | TRBD1
CASSHSTLYKNEQFF | TGCGCCAGCAGCCACTCGACACTCTACAAAAATGAGCAGTTCTTC | TRBJ2-1 | TRBV4-1 | NA | NA
CASGQESGANVLTF | TGTGCCAGTGGACAGGAATCTGGGGCCAACGTCCTGACTTTC | TRBJ2-6 | TRBV19 | NA | TRBD1
CASRLGGPADEQFF | TGTGCCAGCAGACTAGGAGGGCCGGCGGATGAGCAGTTCTTC | TRBJ2-1 | TRBV3-1/TRBV3-2 | NA | NA
CASSNSGLAKNIQYF | TGTGCCAGCAGCAACTCGGGACTAGCCAAAAACATTCAGTACTTC | TRBJ2-4 | TRBV11-2 | NA | NA
CACFASHRGGIYEQYF | TGTGCCTGTTTCGCCTCCCACCGCGGGGGGATCTACGAGCAGTACTTC | TRBJ2-7 | TRBV30 | NA | TRBD2
CASSSSGPSYEQYF | TGTGCCAGCAGCTCGAGCGGGCCGTCCTACGAGCAGTACTTC | TRBJ2-7 | TRBV9 | once | NA
CASSYARGFEQYF | TGTGCCAGCAGTTACGCGAGAGGGTTCGAGCAGTACTTC | TRBJ2-7 | TRBV6-5 | NA | NA
CASSHSAIGDTNSPLHF | TGCGCCAGCAGCCACTCTGCAATTGGGGACACTAATTCACCCCTCCACTTT | TRBJ1-6 | TRBV4-3 | NA | NA
CASSQGTGLYNEQFF | TGTGCCAGCAGCCAAGGAACAGGACTATACAATGAGCAGTTCTTC | TRBJ2-1 | TRBV3-1/TRBV3-2 | NA | NA
CASRGRGPQPQHF | TGTGCCAGTAGGGGCAGGGGGCCTCAGCCCCAGCATTTT | TRBJ1-5 | TRBV19 | NA | TRBD1
CASSQVRTGGGSPLHF | TGCGCCAGCAGCCAAGTACGGACAGGGGGGGGCTCACCCCTCCACTTT | TRBJ1-6 | TRBV4-1 | NA | TRBD1
CASSLGTGGSGANVLTF | TGTGCCAGCAGCTTAGGGACAGGGGGCTCTGGGGCCAACGTCCTGACTTTC | TRBJ2-6 | TRBV7-8 | NA | TRBD1
CASSLRGTSGANVLTF | TGTGCCAGCAGCTTGCGGGGGACCTCTGGGGCCAACGTCCTGACTTTC | TRBJ2-6 | TRBV13 | once | TRBD2
CASSYGQTAGNTIYF | TGTGCCAGCAGTTACGGCCAGACAGCGGGAAACACCATATATTTT | TRBJ1-3 | TRBV6-6 | NA | NA
CASRLPGQSNEAFF | TGTGCCAGCAGACTACCGGGACAATCGAATGAAGCTTTCTTT | TRBJ1-1 | TRBV7-3 | NA | NA
CASSPGQGYGYTF | TGCGCCAGCAGCCCGGGACAGGGCTATGGCTACACCTTC | TRBJ1-2 | TRBV4-3 | NA | TRBD1
CASSARQGMTGELFF | TGTGCCAGCAGCGCCAGACAGGGGATGACCGGGGAGCTGTTTTTT | TRBJ2-2 | TRBV7-2 | NA | TRBD1
CASSQDQETQYF | TGTGCCAGCAGCCAGGATCAAGAGACCCAGTACTTC | TRBJ2-5 | TRBV6-5 | NA | NA
CASSQSSRGGVYGYTF | TGTGCCAGCAGCCAGTCCTCGAGGGGCGGGGTGTATGGCTACACCTTC | TRBJ1-2 | TRBV3-1/TRBV3-2 | NA | NA
CASSTPGAAAYNEQFF | TGTGCCAGTAGTACTCCAGGGGCAGCGGCCTACAATGAGCAGTTCTTC | TRBJ2-1 | TRBV19 | NA | NA
CASRPPRAGANVLTF | TGTGCCAGCAGACCCCCTCGGGCTGGGGCCAACGTCCTGACTTTC | TRBJ2-6 | TRBV7-9 | NA | NA
CASTPVSGSNYNEQFF | TGTGCCAGTACCCCCGTTAGCGGGAGTAACTACAATGAGCAGTTCTTC | TRBJ2-1 | TRBV19 | NA | TRBD2
CASSPGTGRETQYF | TGTGCCTCCTCGCCCGGGACAGGGAGAGAGACCCAGTACTTC | TRBJ2-5 | TRBV30 | NA | TRBD1
CAWSVRKGMRGYTF | TGTGCCTGGAGTGTACGTAAGGGGATGCGTGGCTACACCTTC | TRBJ1-2 | TRBV30 | NA | NA
CASSVGGRLNTEAFF | TGTGCCAGCAGCGTAGGAGGGAGATTGAACACTGAAGCTTTCTTT | TRBJ1-1 | TRBV9 | NA | NA
CASSLSQHFLETQYF | TGTGCCAGCAGCTTAAGTCAACATTTTTTGGAGACCCAGTACTTC | TRBJ2-5 | TRBV11-2 | NA | NA
CARLREQFF | TGTGCCAGACTCCGAGAGCAGTTCTTC | TRBJ2-1 | TRBV6-4 | NA | NA
CASSPGLAGGLETQYF | TGTGCCAGCTCGCCCGGACTAGCGGGGGGTTTGGAGACCCAGTACTTC | TRBJ2-5 | TRBV18 | NA | TRBD2
CASNVGDGSNEQFF | TGTGCCAGCAATGTAGGGGACGGGAGTAATGAGCAGTTCTTC | TRBJ2-1 | TRBV7-9 | NA | NA
CATSKTNSGGGSDTQYF | TGTGCCACCAGCAAGACCAATAGCGGGGGGGGCAGCGATACGCAGTATTTT | TRBJ2-3 | TRBV15 | NA | TRBD2
CAISESSSDPNIQYF | TGTGCCATCAGTGAGTCGAGCAGCGACCCAAACATTCAGTACTTC | TRBJ2-4 | TRBV10-3 | NA | NA
CAWSVGDRGFTNEKLFF | TGTGCCTGGAGTGTTGGGGACAGGGGTTTCACTAATGAAAAACTGTTTTTT | TRBJ1-4 | TRBV30 | once | TRBD1
CASSLVPGGNYGYTF | TGTGCCAGCAGCTTAGTGCCAGGGGGCAACTATGGCTACACCTTC | TRBJ1-2 | TRBV11-1 | NA | TRBD1